This TCR beta chain originates from a study of blood T cells in healthy people across ages (dated by TCRdb to 2015 to 2017). Regarding the research as a whole: In model experiments, template switching captured about one uniquely barcoded TCR beta cDNA molecule for every two T cells. Using deep sequencing normalized with unique cDNA molecular identifiers, the study measured how TCR beta repertoire diversity changes with age. The study analyzed two additional independent replicas of 1 million unique cDNA reads from the same blood draw for two donors, one aged 18 to 29 and one aged 80 or older. Four age groups were formed from the donors: young (average about 17 years), middle-aged (approximately 42), aged (over 55) and long-lived (less than 85). What the work shows at the level of the full study, not this receptor alone: As age increased, observed TCR beta diversity per million T cells dropped in a roughly linear way, and a significant reduction was already evident by age 40. The long-lived group showed more naive CD4+ T cells, fewer expanded clones and increased TCR diversity than the aged group, suggesting age selection. Bulk unsorted PBMC profiling prevented conclusive comparison of naive and antigen-experienced compartments. Donor CMV infection status was unknown, potentially confounding age-related changes in expanded clonotypes. Estimates of total diversity from one million sequenced T cells were regarded as lower bounds and underestimates. Observed TCR beta diversity correlated strongly with the percentage of naive T cells measured by flow cytometry.

V and J lose 7 bases and 7 bases, and a span of 22 bases separates them. The CDR3 numbers 15 residues from cysteine through phenylalanine. CDR3 DNA is the only sequence kept; it has 45 bases, read in frame from the first base. The donors were around 39 Caucasian individuals from Russia, aged roughly 6 to 100 years, who were systemically healthy. Each donor gave roughly 9.5 milliliters of peripheral blood, collected into EDTA-treated Vacutainer tubes. Ficoll-Paque density-gradient centrifugation was used to isolate PBMCs, with at least 7 million per sample. Total RNA was extracted from PBMCs with Trizol reagent, with at least 6 micrograms obtained per sample. The percentages of naive CD45RAhigh/CD27high T cells were determined by flow cytometry on a PBMC aliquot from every donor. Turning to this clonotype: The specificity of this receptor is unknown. No quality values exist for individual bases; no much larger clone is one base distant.

The library was obtained by 5' RACE. TCRdb lists the instrument as Illumina HiSeq 2500. A second roughly 6 to 12 cycle PCR used a sample-barcoded 5' primer and a J-beta primer mix. Each TCR beta cDNA molecule received a unique molecular identifier from a template-switch 5' adaptor carrying 12 random nucleotides. At least 3 million CDR3-containing paired-end reads were obtained from each sample. First-strand cDNA synthesis was performed from all RNA using the Mint cDNA synthesis kit, with priming by a TRBC-specific oligonucleotide. Following uracil-DNA glycosylase treatment, a first 18-cycle PCR with universal primers M1SS and BC2_uni_R was performed on all cDNA. The published analysis was carried out like this. Each sample was normalized by randomly selecting 1 million high-quality reads, each carrying a distinct molecular identifier. Reads sharing molecular identifiers were discarded rather than binned into consensus sequences. MiTCR, with a Q25 quality threshold and the strictest error-elimination algorithm, was used for CDR3 identification, clonotype clustering and error correction. Lower-bound total TCR beta diversity was estimated with a nonparametric unseen species model using Euler transformation. In TCRdb, the public reads were trimmed at Q25 with fastp and aligned with MiXCR, with productive beta chains retained. Each CDR3 protein gets just one entry, which takes the most common genes and DNA from the rows behind it. Here the V and J calls rest on TCRdb's processing, not on the authors' analysis. The table for this sample lists 1 million or so distinct CDR3 sequences; approximately 26% of them were counted only once. Jointly, the top ten make up approximately 0.75% of the sample.

Another study also made use of these data, one on T cells of mothers and their children. As noted in the second study: Nine systemically healthy Caucasian individuals, comprising three mothers and their six children, were included as donors. cDNA synthesis used all of the extracted RNA, with approximately 1.6 ug of RNA in each 15 ul reaction. In the second PCR, sample barcodes and 2-4 random nucleotides were introduced via the M1S primer. Each mother yielded over 9 million TCR beta CDR3 reads and each child 3 million or so reads. TCR recombination output is similarly shaped by thymic selection in related and unrelated pairs, with a minor effect exerted by inherited differences. Normalized repertoire overlap was always slightly but never significantly higher in related than unrelated mother-child pairs. Persistent microchimeric T cell clones were not detected, at a sensitivity of approximately 100 clones per million clonotypes. In the study, deep NGS was used to compare the TCR beta repertoires of mothers and children, and features distinguishing related mother-child pairs from unrelated individuals were sought. Mothers averaged 40 +/- 4 years of age and children averaged around 10 +/- 4 years. Libraries were sequenced on Illumina HiSeq 2000 with 100+100 nt paired-end reads after adapter ligation with NEBNext reagents. Mother and child libraries were prepared a month apart and sequenced in separate runs to prevent cross-contamination. Between about 500,000 and 2,100,000 distinct TCR beta clonotypes were identified per donor. Naive TCR beta clonotypes were estimated from low-frequency clonotypes matched to each donor's FACS-determined naive share, without sorting.

This sequence was found in a girl aged 2-9 years in good health. Sequenced sample: blood. The chain employs TRBV12-3 or TRBV12-4 and TRBJ1-1; TRBD1 could be the D gene, as 6 bases match. This receptor carries the CDR3 CASISTGYGSGEAFF. The bases are TGTGCCAGCATTTCGACAGGCTATGGAAGTGGTGAAGCTTTCTTT.